The 12 T cell receptor beta chains in this list originate from one sample, sequenced in a study of shared clonotypes between healthy human individuals. Clones were read by immunoSEQ multiplex PCR, and TCRdb kept only the in-frame ones, dropping some. Of hundreds of thousands of clones in the sample, roughly 96% were seen once. Only CD45RO-negative cells positively selected for CCR7 counted as naive CD8 cells, so terminally differentiated effector memory CD45RA+ cells were excluded. The source material was naive CD8+ T cells sorted from blood. The source of these receptors is a woman in her 30s in good health.

The genes are TRBV7-9 and TRBJ2-5; D is ambiguous. Trimming pared 6 bases from V and 5 bases from J, leaving 13 bases between. Germline CDR1 is SEHNR and CDR2 is FQNEAQ (reference sequence). The CDR3 has 13 residues. The DNA of the CDR3 is TGTGCCAGCAGATCTCCCCTTGGGGAGACCCAGTACTTC. Translating it yields CASRSPLGETQYF.

This clone has a handful of counts. The chain carries TRBV5-4 and TRBJ1-1; no reliable D call. The CDR3 covers 12 residues. V was clipped by 4 bases and J by 1 base, with 5 bases between them. Germline V gives CDR1 SGHNT, CDR2 YYREEE (reference sequence). CDR3 protein: CASSHSNTEAFF. CDR3 DNA sequence: TGTGCCAGCAGCCACTCGAACACTGAAGCTTTCTTT.

The chain employs TRBV13 and TRBJ2-7, with D possibly being TRBD2 (6 bases). The V gene's germline CDR1 is PRHDT and CDR2 FYEKMQ (reference sequence). The germline V and J ends were trimmed by 5 bases and 7 bases, with 15 bases remaining between them. This CDR3 contains 13 residues. CDR3 DNA sequence: TGTGCCAGCAGCCCCCGGGGGAATTGGGAGCAGTACTTC. As protein: CASSPRGNWEQYF.

The V gene is TRBV5-1, the J gene TRBJ2-1, with 12 bases identical to TRBD2. CDR1 SGHRS and CDR2 YFSETQ come from the germline V gene. The CDR3 length is 16 residues. V was pared by 4 bases and J by 5 bases, with 7 bases of the junction left unmatched. CDR3 sequence reads: CASSLKSSGRDNEQFF. CDR3 nucleotides: TGCGCCAGCAGCCTAAAATCTAGCGGGAGGGACAATGAGCAGTTCTTC.

The chain links TRBV7-9 to TRBJ2-1; no clear D gene. The germline V gene encodes CDR1 SEHNR and CDR2 FQNEAQ (reference sequence). The CDR3 has 16 residues. V lost 1 base and J 0 bases, leaving 10 bases between the germline ends. The CDR3 coding sequence is TGTGCCAGCAGCTTAGTGACCGAGAGCTCCTACAATGAGCAGTTCTTC. Translating gives CASSLVTESSYNEQFF.

The chain combines TRBV27 with TRBJ1-1; no definite D call. Per the germline V gene, CDR1 is MNHEY and CDR2 is SMNVEV (reference sequence). The CDR3 length is 13 residues. Trimming took off 5 bases at V and 7 bases at J, with 14 bases between the two ends. As DNA, the CDR3 is TGTGCCAGCAGTCCCATGGGCATCGGTGAAGCTTTCTTT. Residues: CASSPMGIGEAFF.

V and J are TRBV11-2 and TRBJ2-5; D is perhaps TRBD1 (6 bases). The last part of the DNA fits TRBJ2-7 better; the J call may be wrong. Looked up from germline, CDR1 is SGHAT and CDR2 is FQNNGV. The CDR3 consists of 15 residues. The CDR3 DNA reads TGTGCCAGCAGCCTCACAGGGATTAGAACCTACGAGCAGTACTTC. The encoded protein is CASSLTGIRTYEQYF.

The chain combines TRBV2 with TRBJ2-7, with 8 bases fitting TRBD1. The V gene end was trimmed by 6 bases and the J gene end by 6 bases; junction bases not matched to a gene: 7. Germline V gives CDR1 SNHLY, CDR2 FYNNEI. This CDR3 spans 13 amino acids. Here the CDR3 DNA reads TGTGCCAGCAGAGCCGGGACAGGCTCCGAGCAGTACTTC. It encodes CASRAGTGSEQYF.

This chain joins TRBV19 and TRBJ2-7; 8 bases line up with TRBD1. V lost 3 bases to trimming and J lost 4 bases; unmatched junction nucleotides: 11. CDR3 length equals 16 residues. Germline-derived CDR1 and CDR2 are LNHDA and SQIVND (reference sequence). The CDR3 here is CASSMQEGTGLYEQYF. The DNA of the CDR3 is TGTGCCAGTAGTATGCAAGAAGGGACAGGATTGTACGAGCAGTACTTC.

CDR3 sequence: CASSTTNTEAFF. The CDR3 DNA reads TGTGCCAGCTCGACAACTAACACTGAAGCTTTCTTT. The chain has TRBV27 and TRBJ1-1, with unresolved D. The germline CDR1 and CDR2 sequences are MNHEY and SMNVEV (reference sequence). This CDR3 contains 12 residues. Between the trimmed V and J ends, which lost 8 bases and 2 bases, there was a span of 9 bases.

CDR3 DNA sequence: TGTGCCAGCAGCTTAGAACCCGGGCCTTGGTATGGCTACACCTTC. Its protein product is CASSLEPGPWYGYTF. V gene TRBV7-8 combines with J gene TRBJ1-2; D is unresolved. Germline CDR1 reads SGHVS; CDR2 reads FQNEAQ. Trimming shortened V by 1 base and J by 5 bases, and 14 bases separated the two germline ends. The CDR3 is made up of 15 amino acids.

The chain couples TRBV7-6 to TRBJ2-7; 7 bases are a match to TRBD2. Germline V gives CDR1 SGHVS, CDR2 FNYEAQ. The V and J ends lost 1 base and 3 bases, in that order; junction bases with no gene match: 9. CDR3 length: 16 residues. The CDR3 DNA sequence: TGTGCCAGCAGCTTAGGTGTCTTAGCGGGCGGCTACGAGCAGTACTTC. Translating it yields CASSLGVLAGGYEQYF.